The rows below give T cell receptor beta chains drawn from one sample of a study of T cell responses to AZD1222 COVID-19 vaccine. Assay used: immunoSEQ multiplex PCR; TCRdb lists only in-frame clones, some missing. Found here are about 150,000 clones, roughly 92% of them singletons; the top ten hold 1.6%. This specimen was peripheral blood, taken on day 0 of AZD1222 vaccination. The source of these receptors is an adult in good health. Both conserved end residues are trimmed from each CDR3.

j_call: TRBJ1-5
v_call: TRBV6-5
cdr3_length: 12
cdr3_aa: ASKPSWGNQPQH

j_call: TRBJ1-3
v_call: TRBV5-1
cdr3_length: 15
cdr3_aa: ASSLVGGPSSGNTIY

j_call: TRBJ1-4
v_call: TRBV7-2
cdr3_length: 12
cdr3_aa: ASSFSTRNEKLF

j_call: TRBJ1-5
v_call: TRBV12-2
cdr3_length: 15
cdr3_aa: ASRLDRQGLSNQPQH

j_call: TRBJ1-1
v_call: TRBV6-2/TRBV6-3
cdr3_length: 13
cdr3_aa: ASSTAGTENTEAF

j_call: TRBJ2-3
v_call: TRBV27
cdr3_length: 15
cdr3_aa: ARGLAGVYRGTDTQY

j_call: TRBJ1-4
v_call: TRBV5-1
cdr3_length: 12
cdr3_aa: ASSLTQGSRKLF

j_call: TRBJ2-3
v_call: TRBV12-5
cdr3_length: 13
cdr3_aa: ASGAGTSVSDTQY

j_call: TRBJ1-4
v_call: TRBV2
cdr3_length: 12
cdr3_aa: ASSAREDSEKLF

j_call: TRBJ1-6
v_call: TRBV12-3/TRBV12-4
cdr3_length: 11
cdr3_aa: ASSSGLRSPLH

j_call: TRBJ2-1
v_call: TRBV12-5
cdr3_length: 14
cdr3_aa: ASGTGAGVGSNEQF

j_call: TRBJ2-2
v_call: TRBV27
cdr3_length: 13
cdr3_aa: ASSSTSGRAGELF

j_call: TRBJ2-7
v_call: TRBV2
cdr3_length: 12
cdr3_aa: ASSEASSSIEQY

j_call: TRBJ1-4
v_call: TRBV7-9
cdr3_length: 14
cdr3_aa: ASSLALPATNEKLF

j_call: TRBJ1-5
v_call: TRBV6-2/TRBV6-3
cdr3_length: 13
cdr3_aa: ASSYGGHLNQPQH

j_call: TRBJ1-6
v_call: TRBV27
cdr3_length: 12
cdr3_aa: ASSFTVAGSPLH

j_call: TRBJ2-7
v_call: TRBV24-1
cdr3_length: 15
cdr3_aa: ATSDLLGGDRSYEQY

j_call: TRBJ2-3
v_call: TRBV10-1
cdr3_length: 11
cdr3_aa: ASSGTVTDTQY

j_call: TRBJ1-2
v_call: TRBV12-3/TRBV12-4
cdr3_length: 11
cdr3_aa: ASSPGQVYGYT

j_call: TRBJ2-7
v_call: TRBV6-5
cdr3_length: 12
cdr3_aa: ASSYRPGAYEQY

j_call: TRBJ1-6
v_call: TRBV19
cdr3_length: 13
cdr3_aa: ASREGSAGDSPLH

j_call: TRBJ1-5
v_call: TRBV19
cdr3_length: 11
cdr3_aa: ASSRDRYQPQH

j_call: TRBJ2-1
v_call: TRBV29-1
cdr3_length: 12
cdr3_aa: SVTYRGLDNEQF

j_call: TRBJ2-1
v_call: TRBV7-6
cdr3_length: 13
cdr3_aa: ASSRDFSSYNEQF

j_call: TRBJ1-4
v_call: TRBV5-1
cdr3_length: 11
cdr3_aa: ASSLGANEKLF

j_call: TRBJ2-5
v_call: TRBV14
cdr3_length: 15
cdr3_aa: ASSQVSAGGRRETQY

j_call: TRBJ1-4
v_call: TRBV7-2
cdr3_length: 11
cdr3_aa: ASSLRYREKLF

j_call: TRBJ2-7
v_call: TRBV21-1
cdr3_length: 17
cdr3_aa: ASSKHRTGPFFGSYEQY

j_call: TRBJ1-6
v_call: TRBV6-5
cdr3_length: 10
cdr3_aa: ASSSGISPLH

j_call: TRBJ2-2
v_call: TRBV4-1
cdr3_length: 17
cdr3_aa: ASSPELLRLATNTGELF

j_call: TRBJ2-2
v_call: TRBV10-1
cdr3_length: 14
cdr3_aa: ASSVGRGPNTGELF

j_call: TRBJ2-3
v_call: TRBV14
cdr3_length: 16
cdr3_aa: ASSQVGGGSPRTDTQY

j_call: TRBJ1-6
v_call: TRBV18
cdr3_length: 15
cdr3_aa: ASSPMDRGINNSPLH

j_call: TRBJ2-5
v_call: TRBV4-2
cdr3_length: 15
cdr3_aa: ASSQEPHSGGIETQY

j_call: TRBJ1-5
v_call: TRBV15
cdr3_length: 13
cdr3_aa: ATSHDRGSNQPQH

j_call: TRBJ2-7
v_call: TRBV5-8
cdr3_length: 9
cdr3_aa: ASSFGVEQY

j_call: TRBJ1-3
v_call: TRBV6-2/TRBV6-3
cdr3_length: 17
cdr3_aa: ASSYLYGGGRFSGNTIY

j_call: TRBJ1-1
v_call: TRBV5-4
cdr3_length: 10
cdr3_aa: ASSWVSGEAF

j_call: TRBJ2-1
v_call: TRBV5-1
cdr3_length: 13
cdr3_aa: ASSLSSSSYNEQF

j_call: TRBJ1-6
v_call: TRBV7-2
cdr3_length: 12
cdr3_aa: ASSIRAGNSPLH

j_call: TRBJ1-3
v_call: TRBV19
cdr3_length: 14
cdr3_aa: ASSQSGRGAGNTIY

j_call: TRBJ1-2
v_call: TRBV7-7
cdr3_length: 15
cdr3_aa: ASSLVTGAYLHYGYT

j_call: TRBJ2-7
v_call: TRBV6-5
cdr3_length: 13
cdr3_aa: ASNPRSSGLYEQY

j_call: TRBJ1-2
v_call: TRBV18
cdr3_length: 11
cdr3_aa: ASSPVDGYGYT

j_call: TRBJ1-1
v_call: TRBV6-5
cdr3_length: 11
cdr3_aa: ASAMGVATEAF

j_call: TRBJ2-3
v_call: TRBV14
cdr3_length: 10
cdr3_aa: ASRLSGDTQY

j_call: TRBJ2-1
v_call: TRBV5-1
cdr3_length: 14
cdr3_aa: ASSLDPAGGWDEQF

j_call: TRBJ2-7
v_call: TRBV2
cdr3_length: 12
cdr3_aa: ATRDREGSYEQY